These 5 T cell receptor beta chains were all obtained from the same sample, sequenced in a study of T-cell memory formation after mild COVID-19. Via MiXCR, TCRdb re-called the 5' RACE reads, giving one row per CDR3 protein. The profile covers around 370,000 distinct CDR3 sequences, with under 25% appearing a single time and approximately 12% taken by the ten largest. Sequenced sample: PBMCs or a T cell subset sorted from them (not recorded which). The receptor set was obtained from an adult woman who had mild COVID-19 (a few samples of this study predate the infection). Cell type and time point are not known.

This clonotype was recorded at least ten times. Relative to the germline gene, one junction end is altered; a read error may explain this. This rearrangement joins TRBV5-1 to TRBJ1-1; 9 bases line up with TRBD1. The germline V gene encodes CDR1 SGHRS and CDR2 YFSETQ. CDR3 length equals 14 residues. The CDR3 nucleotides read TGTGCCAGCAGCTCGACAGGGGGGGGGACTGAAGCTTTCTTT. Translation gives CASSSTGGGTEAFF.

This chain connects TRBV21-1 to TRBJ2-5; the listed D gene, TRBD1, was not tested against the DNA. TRBV21-1 corresponds to a pseudogene. This CDR3 is 16 amino acids long. The CDR3 coding sequence is TGTGCCAGCATTAATAAACCGAAACAGGATCAAGAGACCCAGTACTTC. This codes for CASINKPKQDQETQYF.

This clonotype was picked up a small number of times. The chain carries TRBV25-1 and TRBJ2-5; 12 positions match TRBD1. Germline loops: CDR1 MGHDK, CDR2 SYGVNS. The trim removed 2 bases at V and 5 bases at J, leaving 6 bases unmatched. The length of the CDR3 is 16 residues. CDR3 sequence: CASSEGGTGGLETQYF. CDR3 in DNA: TGTGCCAGCAGTGAAGGGGGGACAGGGGGCCTTGAGACCCAGTACTTC.

This clonotype occurred a few times. The J gene is TRBJ2-5, the V gene TRBV7-9; TRBD1 matches at 9 bases. Germline lookup yields CDR1 SEHNR and CDR2 FQNEAQ (reference sequence). The length of the CDR3 is 15 residues. The ends lost 8 bases at V and 2 bases at J; junction bases unmatched: 9. The CDR3 DNA reads as TGTGCCAGCCTTTCGGGACAGGGTCCTCAAGAGACCCAGTACTTC. Residues: CASLSGQGPQETQYF.

This clonotype was detected only a few times. V and J are TRBV7-9 and TRBJ1-2; 8 bases match TRBD1. V dropped 4 bases and J dropped 4; count of bases not matched to a gene: 8. This CDR3 region has 15 residues. Germline CDR1 and CDR2: SEHNR and FQNEAQ (reference sequence). CDR3 in amino acids: CASSYSGQATYGYTF. The CDR3 DNA reads as TGTGCCAGCAGCTACTCGGGACAGGCCACCTATGGCTACACCTTC.